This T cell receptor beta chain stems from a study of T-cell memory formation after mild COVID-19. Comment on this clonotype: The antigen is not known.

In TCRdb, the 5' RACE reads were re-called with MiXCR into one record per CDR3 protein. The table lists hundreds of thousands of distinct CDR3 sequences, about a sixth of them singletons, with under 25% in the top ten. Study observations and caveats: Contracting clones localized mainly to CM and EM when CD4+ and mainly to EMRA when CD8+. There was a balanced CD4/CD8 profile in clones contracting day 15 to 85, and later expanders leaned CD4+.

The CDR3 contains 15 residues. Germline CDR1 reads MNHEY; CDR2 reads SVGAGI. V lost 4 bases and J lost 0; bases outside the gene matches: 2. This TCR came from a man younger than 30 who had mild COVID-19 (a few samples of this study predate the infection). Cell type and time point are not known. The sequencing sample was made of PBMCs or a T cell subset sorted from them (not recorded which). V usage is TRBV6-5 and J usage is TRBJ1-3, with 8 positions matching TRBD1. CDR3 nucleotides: TGTGCCAGCAGTTTTACAGGGGGCTCTGGAAACACCATATATTTT. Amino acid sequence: CASSFTGGSGNTIYF.